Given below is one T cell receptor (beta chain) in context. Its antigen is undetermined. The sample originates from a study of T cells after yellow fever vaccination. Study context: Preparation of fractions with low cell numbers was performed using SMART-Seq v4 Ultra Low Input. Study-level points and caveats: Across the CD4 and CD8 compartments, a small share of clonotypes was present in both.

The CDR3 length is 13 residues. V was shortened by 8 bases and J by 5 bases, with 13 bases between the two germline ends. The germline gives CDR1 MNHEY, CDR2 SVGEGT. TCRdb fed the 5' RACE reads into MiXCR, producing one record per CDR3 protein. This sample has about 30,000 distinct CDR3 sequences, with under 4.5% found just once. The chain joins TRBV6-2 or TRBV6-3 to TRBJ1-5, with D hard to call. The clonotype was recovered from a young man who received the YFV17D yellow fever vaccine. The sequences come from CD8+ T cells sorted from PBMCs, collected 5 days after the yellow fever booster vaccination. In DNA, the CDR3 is TGTGCCAGCGGCTCTGTGGTAGATCAGCCCCAGCATTTT. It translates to CASGSVVDQPQHF.